Listed below are T cell receptor beta chains from one sample, sequenced in a study of T-cell reconstitution after alpha-beta-depleted transplantation in children. TCRdb called the PCR reads again in MiXCR, with one record for every CDR3 protein. The table includes 500,000 to 750,000 distinct CDR3 sequences, around 27% detected once. The sequencing here drew on PBMCs, taken before TCRalphabeta/CD19-depleted stem cell transplant. All receptors come from a boy younger than two with Wiskott-Aldrich syndrome, due to receive a stem cell transplant. Each CDR3 is given with its conserved first and last residue. D genes are given only for firm matches. Size is stated for part of the rows, as once, few or many counts, or as a class when the clone is expanded.

d_call j_call clone_size v_call cdr3_aa cdr3_nt
NA TRBJ2-5 NA TRBV15 CATSSQSAELQETQYF TGTGCCACCAGCAGCCAGTCGGCAGAACTGCAAGAGACCCAGTACTTC
TRBD2 TRBJ2-1 few TRBV10-3 CATGRTSGDVTYNEQFF TGTGCCACCGGGCGGACTAGCGGGGACGTAACCTACAATGAGCAGTTCTTC
TRBD1 TRBJ1-1 once TRBV19 CASSHTGGTEAFF TGTGCCAGTAGTCATACAGGGGGCACTGAAGCTTTCTTT
TRBD2 TRBJ2-1 NA TRBV19 CASSAGGVGEQFF TGTGCCAGTAGTGCCGGGGGGGTTGGAGAGCAGTTCTTC
NA TRBJ2-1 NA TRBV5-1 CASSLPSSSYNEQFF TGCGCCAGCAGCTTGCCGTCGAGCTCCTACAATGAGCAGTTCTTC
TRBD2 TRBJ2-2 few TRBV6-2/TRBV6-3 CASSSATSGSLGTGELFF TGTGCCAGCAGTTCCGCGACTAGCGGGAGTTTGGGCACCGGGGAGCTGTTTTTT
NA TRBJ2-1 NA TRBV18 CASSPSRALDNEQFF TGTGCCAGCTCACCATCCCGGGCTCTAGATAATGAGCAGTTCTTC
TRBD2 TRBJ2-2 NA TRBV3-1 CASSRTSGSGSGELFF TGTGCCAGCAGCCGGACTAGCGGGAGTGGTAGCGGGGAGCTGTTTTTT
NA TRBJ1-2 NA TRBV30 CAWDKNYGYTF TGTGCCTGGGATAAAAACTATGGCTACACCTTC
NA TRBJ1-1 NA TRBV7-9 CASSGGTLNTEAFF TGTGCCAGCAGCGGTGGGACATTGAACACTGAAGCTTTCTTT
NA TRBJ2-2 NA TRBV27 CASPGPFLEDTGELFF TGTGCCAGCCCGGGACCCTTTCTGGAGGACACCGGGGAGCTGTTTTTT
NA TRBJ1-2 once TRBV10-3 CAIKNDSGANYGYTF TGTGCCATCAAGAACGATTCCGGGGCCAACTATGGCTACACCTTC
NA TRBJ2-2 few TRBV9 CASSVAGGGSGELFF TGTGCCAGCAGCGTAGCCGGAGGGGGATCCGGGGAGCTGTTTTTT
NA TRBJ2-2 few TRBV14 CASSQDNRWAGELFF TGTGCCAGCAGCCAAGATAACCGTTGGGCCGGGGAGCTGTTTTTT
NA TRBJ1-1 many TRBV12-3/TRBV12-4 CASSDRRGDTEAFF TGTGCCAGCAGCGACCGCCGAGGGGACACTGAAGCTTTCTTT
NA TRBJ1-3 few TRBV29-1 CSVAPSGNTIYF TGCAGCGTCGCCCCCTCTGGAAACACCATATATTTT
NA TRBJ2-2 many TRBV24-1 CATSSAGTVNTGELFF TGTGCCACCAGCTCTGCCGGGACGGTGAACACCGGGGAGCTGTTTTTT
NA TRBJ2-5 NA TRBV12-3/TRBV12-4 CASTPQVPEETQYF TGTGCCAGCACCCCCCAGGTCCCGGAGGAGACCCAGTACTTC
NA TRBJ2-2 NA TRBV4-1 CASSQADRANTGELFF TGCGCCAGCAGCCAGGCTGACAGAGCGAACACCGGGGAGCTGTTTTTT
NA TRBJ1-1 few TRBV7-2 CASSLRTGILNTEAFF TGTGCCAGCAGCTTGCGGACCGGGATCCTAAACACTGAAGCTTTCTTT
NA TRBJ2-3 few TRBV10-3 CATRGERDTDTQYF TGTGCCACTCGGGGCGAGAGGGACACAGATACGCAGTATTTT
NA TRBJ2-5 NA TRBV20-1 CSAASVETQYF TGCAGTGCTGCGAGCGTCGAGACCCAGTACTTC
TRBD2 TRBJ2-1 few TRBV7-3 CASSLLAGLAGNEQFF TGTGCCAGCAGCTTATTAGCGGGACTAGCGGGAAATGAGCAGTTCTTC
TRBD2 TRBJ2-3 NA TRBV5-1 CASSSMGLAGVVTQYF TGCGCCAGCAGCTCGATGGGACTAGCGGGAGTCGTTACGCAGTATTTT
TRBD2 TRBJ2-7 NA TRBV20-1 CSARDRLAGVQLEQYF TGCAGTGCTAGAGATCGTCTAGCGGGAGTTCAACTCGAGCAGTACTTC
TRBD2 TRBJ2-2 many TRBV5-1 CASSFVSGRDATGELFF TGCGCCAGCAGCTTCGTTAGCGGGAGGGATGCCACCGGGGAGCTGTTTTTT
TRBD2 TRBJ2-5 NA TRBV20-1 CSARRSGRERTQYF TGCAGTGCTAGACGAAGCGGGAGGGAGAGGACCCAGTACTTC
NA TRBJ2-2 few TRBV7-8 CASSGMGPYGSTGELFF TGTGCCAGCAGCGGAATGGGACCCTACGGGTCCACCGGGGAGCTGTTTTTT
TRBD1 TRBJ2-3 NA TRBV9 CASSVTPSRGQGSTDTQYF TGTGCCAGCAGCGTAACCCCTTCCCGCGGACAGGGGAGCACAGATACGCAGTATTTT
TRBD1 TRBJ1-2 few TRBV29-1 CSVEEDRVNYGYTF TGCAGCGTTGAAGAGGACAGGGTTAACTATGGCTACACCTTC
NA TRBJ2-7 NA TRBV4-2 CASSQVWGLPYEQYF TGTGCCAGCAGCCAAGTCTGGGGCCTTCCCTACGAGCAGTACTTC
NA TRBJ1-1 NA TRBV20-1 CSASGQTEAFF TGCAGTGCCTCGGGACAAACTGAAGCTTTCTTT
TRBD1 TRBJ1-1 NA TRBV20-1 CSARTGRTEAFF TGCAGTGCTAGGACAGGGAGGACTGAAGCCTTCTTT
NA TRBJ2-1 few TRBV20-1 CSARDVIGYNEQFF TGCAGTGCTAGAGATGTGATAGGCTACAATGAGCAGTTCTTC
TRBD1 TRBJ2-1 few TRBV24-1 CATSHRDRGKNNEQFF TGTGCCACCAGTCACCGGGACAGGGGAAAGAACAATGAGCAGTTCTTC
TRBD2 TRBJ2-1 NA TRBV20-1 CSAMRAGYNEQFF TGCAGTGCTATGCGAGCGGGGTACAATGAGCAGTTCTTC
NA TRBJ1-2 few TRBV20-1 CSSSRAGYGYTF TGCAGTTCAAGCCGGGCCGGCTATGGCTACACCTTC
TRBD1 TRBJ2-1 NA TRBV18 CASSPRTGFRNEQFF TGTGCCAGCTCACCTAGGACAGGGTTTCGCAATGAGCAGTTCTTC
NA TRBJ1-6 once TRBV20-1 CSARDLQGSYNSPLHF TGCAGTGCTAGAGATCTCCAGGGTTCCTATAATTCACCCCTCCACTTT
TRBD2 TRBJ2-7 NA TRBV6-1 CASRPQPGLAHEQYF TGTGCCAGCAGGCCCCAGCCGGGACTAGCTCACGAGCAGTACTTC
NA TRBJ2-2 NA TRBV5-1 CASSLVSTGAGELFF TGCGCCAGCAGCTTGGTGTCTACTGGCGCCGGGGAGCTGTTTTTT
NA TRBJ2-7 NA TRBV19 CATSQDGSYEQYF TGTGCCACTAGTCAGGACGGCTCCTACGAGCAGTACTTC
NA TRBJ1-4 NA TRBV6-1 CASSELWGGGSNEKLFF TGTGCCAGCAGTGAACTTTGGGGGGGCGGTTCTAATGAAAAACTGTTTTTT
TRBD2 TRBJ2-3 NA TRBV12-3/TRBV12-4 CASSANRDYSTDTQYF TGTGCCAGCAGTGCAAACCGGGACTACTCCACAGATACGCAGTATTTT
TRBD1 TRBJ2-4 NA TRBV12-3/TRBV12-4 CASRRDRGKNSQYF TGTGCCAGCAGGAGGGACAGGGGGAAAAACAGTCAGTACTTC
NA TRBJ2-1 NA TRBV4-1 CASSRAVGSYNEQFF TGCGCCAGCAGCCGAGCGGTGGGCTCCTACAATGAGCAGTTCTTC
NA TRBJ1-5 few TRBV4-1 CASSQDIVRTNQPQHF TGCGCCAGCAGCCAAGATATTGTCAGAACTAATCAGCCCCAGCATTTT
TRBD1 TRBJ2-3 NA TRBV6-1 CASPPGQGTDTQYF TGTGCCAGTCCCCCGGGACAGGGGACAGATACGCAGTATTTT
NA TRBJ2-1 NA TRBV5-1 CASSFGAIGSLEQFF TGCGCCAGCAGCTTCGGGGCTATCGGGAGCCTGGAGCAGTTCTTC
TRBD2 TRBJ2-1 NA TRBV29-1 CSASRGGSSYNEQFF TGCAGCGCCTCGCGGGGGGGTAGCTCCTACAATGAGCAGTTCTTC